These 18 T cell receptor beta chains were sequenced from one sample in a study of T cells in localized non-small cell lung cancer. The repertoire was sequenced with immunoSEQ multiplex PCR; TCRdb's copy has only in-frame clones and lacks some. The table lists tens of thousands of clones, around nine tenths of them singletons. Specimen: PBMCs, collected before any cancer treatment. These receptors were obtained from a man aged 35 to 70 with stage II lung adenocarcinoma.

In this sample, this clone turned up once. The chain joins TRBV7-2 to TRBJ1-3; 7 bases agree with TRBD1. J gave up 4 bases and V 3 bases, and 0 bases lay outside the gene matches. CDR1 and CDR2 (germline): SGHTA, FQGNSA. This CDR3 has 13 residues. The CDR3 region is CASSLDRGNTIYF. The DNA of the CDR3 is TGTGCCAGCAGCTTGGACAGGGGAAACACCATATATTTT.

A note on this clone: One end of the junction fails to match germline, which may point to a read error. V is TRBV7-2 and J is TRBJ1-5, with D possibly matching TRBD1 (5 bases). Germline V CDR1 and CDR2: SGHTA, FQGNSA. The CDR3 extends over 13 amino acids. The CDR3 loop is CAGSSGSDQPQHF. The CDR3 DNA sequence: TGTGCCGGCAGTTCAGGGTCAGATCAGCCCCAGCATTTT.

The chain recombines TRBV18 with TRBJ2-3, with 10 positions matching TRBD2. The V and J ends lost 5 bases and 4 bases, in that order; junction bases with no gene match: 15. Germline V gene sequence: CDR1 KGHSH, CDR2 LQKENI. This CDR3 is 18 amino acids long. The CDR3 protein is CASSAVAGGRIKADTQYF. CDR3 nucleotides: TGTGCCAGCTCAGCGGTAGCGGGAGGAAGAATTAAGGCAGATACGCAGTATTTT.

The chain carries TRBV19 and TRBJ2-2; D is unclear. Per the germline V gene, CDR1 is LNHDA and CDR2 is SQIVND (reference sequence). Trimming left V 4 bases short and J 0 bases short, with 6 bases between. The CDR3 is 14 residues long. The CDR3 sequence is CASSNEPNTGELFF. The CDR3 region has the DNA TGTGCCAGTAGTAACGAACCGAACACCGGGGAGCTGTTTTTT.

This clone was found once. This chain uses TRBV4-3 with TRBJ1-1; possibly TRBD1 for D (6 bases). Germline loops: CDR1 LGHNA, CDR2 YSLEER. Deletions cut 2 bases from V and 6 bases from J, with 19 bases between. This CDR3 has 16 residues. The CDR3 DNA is TGCGCCAGCAGCCAAAGGCGGACAGAAGGGTATGCTGAAGCTTTCTTT. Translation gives CASSQRRTEGYAEAFF.

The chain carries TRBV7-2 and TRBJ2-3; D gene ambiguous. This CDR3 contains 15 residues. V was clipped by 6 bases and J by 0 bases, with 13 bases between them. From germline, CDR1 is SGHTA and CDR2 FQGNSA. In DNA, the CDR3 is TGTGCCAGCAGTGGGTCTTCAACTAGCACAGATACGCAGTATTTT. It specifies CASSGSSTSTDTQYF.

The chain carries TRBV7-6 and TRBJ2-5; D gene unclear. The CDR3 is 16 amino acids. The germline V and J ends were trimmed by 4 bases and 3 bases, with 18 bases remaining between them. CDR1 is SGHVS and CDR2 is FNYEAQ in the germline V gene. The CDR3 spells CASSSLRVLRKETQYF. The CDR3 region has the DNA TGTGCCAGCAGCTCCCTAAGAGTTTTAAGGAAAGAGACCCAGTACTTC.

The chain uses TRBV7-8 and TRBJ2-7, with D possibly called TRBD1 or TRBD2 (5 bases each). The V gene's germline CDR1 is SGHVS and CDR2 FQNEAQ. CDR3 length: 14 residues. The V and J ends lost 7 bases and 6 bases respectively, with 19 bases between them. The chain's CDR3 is CASNTGTASREQYF. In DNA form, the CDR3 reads TGTGCCAGCAACACCGGGACGGCGTCGCGCGAGCAGTACTTC. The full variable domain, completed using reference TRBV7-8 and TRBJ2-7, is GAGVSQSPRYKVAKRGQDVALRCDPISGHVSLFWYQQALGQGPEFLTYFQNEAQLDKSGLPSDRFFAERPEGSVSTLKIQRTQQEDSAVYLCASNTGTASREQYFGPGTRLTVT.

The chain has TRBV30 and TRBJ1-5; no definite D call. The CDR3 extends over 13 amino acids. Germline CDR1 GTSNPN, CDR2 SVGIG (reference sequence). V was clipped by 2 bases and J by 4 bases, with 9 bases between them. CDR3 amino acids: CAWSPSSNQPQHF. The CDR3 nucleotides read TGTGCCTGGAGTCCCAGTTCTAATCAGCCCCAGCATTTT.

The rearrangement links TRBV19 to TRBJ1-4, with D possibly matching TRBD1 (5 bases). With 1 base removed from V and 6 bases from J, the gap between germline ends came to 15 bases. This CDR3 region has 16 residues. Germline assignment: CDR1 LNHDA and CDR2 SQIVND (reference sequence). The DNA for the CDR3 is TGTGCCAGTAGTATAGGGGGGGTTGACTCTCATGAAAAACTGTTTTTT. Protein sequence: CASSIGGVDSHEKLFF.

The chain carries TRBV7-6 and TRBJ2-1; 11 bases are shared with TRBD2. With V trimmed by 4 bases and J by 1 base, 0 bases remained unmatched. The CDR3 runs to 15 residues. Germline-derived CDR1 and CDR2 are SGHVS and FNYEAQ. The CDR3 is CASSWTSGSYNEQFF. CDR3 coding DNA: TGTGCCAGCAGCTGGACTAGCGGGTCCTACAATGAGCAGTTCTTC.

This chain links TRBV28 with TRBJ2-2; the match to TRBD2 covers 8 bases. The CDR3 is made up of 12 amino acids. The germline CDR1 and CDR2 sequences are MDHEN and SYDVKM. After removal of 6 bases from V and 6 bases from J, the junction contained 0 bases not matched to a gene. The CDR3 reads CASSGRAGELFF. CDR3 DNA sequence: TGTGCCAGCAGCGGGAGGGCCGGGGAGCTGTTTTTT.

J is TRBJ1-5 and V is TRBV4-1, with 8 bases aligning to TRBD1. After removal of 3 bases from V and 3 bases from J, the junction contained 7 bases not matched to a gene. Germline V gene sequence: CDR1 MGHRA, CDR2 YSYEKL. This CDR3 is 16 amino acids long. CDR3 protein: CASSQAGTGLNQPQHF. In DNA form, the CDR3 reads TGCGCCAGCAGCCAGGCCGGGACAGGACTCAATCAGCCCCAGCATTTT.

This chain's CDR3 is CASSRIARGDYGYTF. The CDR3 DNA is TGTGCCAGCAGCCGTATCGCCCGAGGTGACTATGGCTACACCTTC. The chain carries TRBV6-5 and TRBJ1-2; D is unresolved. Trimming removed 6 bases at V and 3 bases at J, with 17 bases between. The CDR3 totals 15 residues. From germline, CDR1 is MNHEY and CDR2 SVGAGI.

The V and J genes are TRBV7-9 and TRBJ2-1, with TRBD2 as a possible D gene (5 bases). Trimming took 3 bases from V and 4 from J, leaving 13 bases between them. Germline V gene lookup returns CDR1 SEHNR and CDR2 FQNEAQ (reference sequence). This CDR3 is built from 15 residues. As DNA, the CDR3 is TGTGCCAGCAGCTTCACCAGAGAGGGATACAATGAGCAGTTCTTC. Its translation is CASSFTREGYNEQFF.

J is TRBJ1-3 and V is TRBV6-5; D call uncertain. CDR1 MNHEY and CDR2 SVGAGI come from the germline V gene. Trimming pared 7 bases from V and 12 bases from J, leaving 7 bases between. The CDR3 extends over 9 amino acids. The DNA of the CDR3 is TGTGCCAGCAAGTTGGTCATATATTTT. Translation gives CASKLVIYF.

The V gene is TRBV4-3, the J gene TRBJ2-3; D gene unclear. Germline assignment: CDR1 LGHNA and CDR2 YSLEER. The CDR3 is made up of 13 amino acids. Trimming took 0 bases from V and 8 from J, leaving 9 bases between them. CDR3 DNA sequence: TGCGCCAGCAGCCAAGATAGAACCGCTACGCAGTATTTT. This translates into CASSQDRTATQYF.

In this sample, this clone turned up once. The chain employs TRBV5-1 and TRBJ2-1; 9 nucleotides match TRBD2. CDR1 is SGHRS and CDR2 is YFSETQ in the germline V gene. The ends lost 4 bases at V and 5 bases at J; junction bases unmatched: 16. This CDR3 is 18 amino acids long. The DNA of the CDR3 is TGCGCCAGCAGCAGAGGATCTAGCGGGACCTTGCAGCACAATGAGCAGTTCTTC. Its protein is CASSRGSSGTLQHNEQFF.